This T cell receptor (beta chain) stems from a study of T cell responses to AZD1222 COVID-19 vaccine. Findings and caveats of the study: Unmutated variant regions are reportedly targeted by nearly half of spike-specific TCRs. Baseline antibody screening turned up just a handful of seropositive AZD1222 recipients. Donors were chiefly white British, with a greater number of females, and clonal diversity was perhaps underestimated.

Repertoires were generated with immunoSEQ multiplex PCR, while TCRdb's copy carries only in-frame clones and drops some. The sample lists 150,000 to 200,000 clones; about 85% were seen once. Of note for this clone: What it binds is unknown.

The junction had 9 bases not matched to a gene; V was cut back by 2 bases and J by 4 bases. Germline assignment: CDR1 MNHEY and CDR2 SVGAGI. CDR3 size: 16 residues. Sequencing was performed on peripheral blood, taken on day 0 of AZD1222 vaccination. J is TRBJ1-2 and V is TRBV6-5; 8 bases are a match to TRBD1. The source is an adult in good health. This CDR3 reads CASSYGQGASIYGYTF. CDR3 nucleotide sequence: TGTGCCAGCAGTTACGGCCAGGGGGCTTCAATCTATGGCTACACCTTC.